A selection of T cell receptor beta chains follows, all from one sample in a study of identifying expanded T cells in peripheral blood. The table came from immunoSEQ multiplex PCR; TCRdb's copy has only in-frame clones and leaves some out. The sample lists 110,000 or so clones; around 89% were seen once. What was sequenced was blood. These receptors were obtained from a person aged 18-69 years in good health. CDR3s include the opening cysteine and the closing phenylalanine or tryptophan. The order of the fields is V gene, CDR3 protein.

v_call: TRBV6-5; cdr3_aa: CASSWSAGDNQPQHF
v_call: TRBV6-5; cdr3_aa: CASSNRQSNQPQHF
v_call: TRBV6-6; cdr3_aa: CASSFADYEQYF
v_call: TRBV5-6; cdr3_aa: CASSRNMGGEQYF
v_call: TRBV19; cdr3_aa: CASSPRAGGRNQPQHF
v_call: TRBV18; cdr3_aa: CASSPPGLASGELFF
v_call: TRBV5-4; cdr3_aa: CASSWGVSGGANEQFF
v_call: TRBV4-1; cdr3_aa: CASSQGITAVIYNEQFF
v_call: TRBV19; cdr3_aa: CASSTHPGREVAYGYTF
v_call: TRBV6-1; cdr3_aa: CASSDLGGDREKLFF
v_call: TRBV7-8; cdr3_aa: CASSMTVFPYEQYF
v_call: TRBV9; cdr3_aa: CASSASGTDYEQYF
v_call: TRBV5-6; cdr3_aa: CASRPRWAQSSGNTIYF
v_call: TRBV7-6; cdr3_aa: CASSLEAGDTGELFF
v_call: TRBV11-2; cdr3_aa: CASSLYPPRGNETQYF
v_call: TRBV20-1; cdr3_aa: CSARVRYEQYF
v_call: TRBV18; cdr3_aa: CASSPDRALYEQYF
v_call: TRBV27; cdr3_aa: CASSFSLGGSGNEQFF
v_call: TRBV30; cdr3_aa: CAWNSGTGASEAFF
v_call: TRBV5-1; cdr3_aa: CASSLGGAGSSYEQYF
v_call: TRBV6-1; cdr3_aa: CASSTSGGAFNEQFF
v_call: TRBV7-9; cdr3_aa: CASSPVRLGNEKLFF
v_call: TRBV29-1; cdr3_aa: CSVDSGTYNEQFF
v_call: TRBV6-1; cdr3_aa: CASSVMRGGRETQYF
v_call: TRBV18; cdr3_aa: CASSPSSGGTGELFF
v_call: TRBV11-3; cdr3_aa: CASSYPKGEQFF
v_call: TRBV9; cdr3_aa: CASSVEEGAFGYTF
v_call: TRBV5-6; cdr3_aa: CASSLRGASNQPQHF
v_call: TRBV4-3; cdr3_aa: CASSSRGRGGYTF
v_call: TRBV6-5; cdr3_aa: CASSYGEQYF
v_call: TRBV5-1; cdr3_aa: CASSLEAGGPYNEQFF